Presented here are 6 T cell receptor beta chains from one specimen sequenced in a study of beta chain features in type 1 diabetes. cDNA synthesis used the whole RNA isolate, giving expressed TCRB sequences. Produced via immunoSEQ multiplex PCR; TCRdb's table is partial and in-frame only. This repertoire shows around 44,000 clones, around 50% found once; its top ten account for over 0.2%. The sequenced sample consisted of stem cell memory CD4+ T cells from blood. These receptors all stem from a woman in her 30s in good health.

V and J are TRBV7-2 and TRBJ2-5; TRBD2 is a possible D gene (5 bases). CDR1 is SGHTA and CDR2 is FQGNSA in the germline V gene. The CDR3 is 15 amino acids. Trimming removed 5 bases at V and 5 bases at J, with 18 bases between. CDR3 in DNA: TGTGCCAGCAGCCGACTACTAGGAGTTGGGGAGACCCAGTACTTC. It specifies CASSRLLGVGETQYF.

The gene calls are TRBV21-1 and TRBJ1-5; no DNA check was done on the table's D call, TRBD1. TRBV21-1 is a listed pseudogene. CDR3 size: 17 residues. The CDR3: CASSRRTGGVGNQPQHF. CDR3 nucleotide sequence: TGTGCCAGCAGCAGGAGGACAGGGGGGGTGGGCAATCAGCCCCAGCATTTT.

The chain uses TRBV27 and TRBJ1-4; D uncertain. This CDR3 is built from 13 residues. CDR1 is MNHEY, CDR2 SMNVEV, per germline (reference sequence). Trimming took off 3 bases at V and 8 bases at J, with 10 bases between the two ends. The CDR3 protein is CASSFQEREKLFF. The CDR3, as DNA: TGTGCCAGCAGTTTCCAGGAAAGGGAAAAACTGTTTTTT.

The rearrangement links TRBV7-8 to TRBJ2-1; 7 positions match TRBD2. The CDR3 length is 15 residues. Germline assignment: CDR1 SGHVS and CDR2 FQNEAQ. Trimming at V came to 1 base and at J to 3 bases, leaving 3 bases not matched to a gene. Written as DNA, the CDR3 is TGTGCCAGCAGCTTAGATCTAGCGGACTACAATGAGCAGTTCTTC. Protein product: CASSLDLADYNEQFF.

The genes are TRBV18 and TRBJ1-5; 8 positions agree with TRBD1. The germline V gene encodes CDR1 KGHSH and CDR2 LQKENI. The V segment lost 1 base and the J segment 8 bases; nucleotides outside the gene matches: 4. The CDR3 is 14 residues long. CDR3 in DNA: TGTGCCAGCTCACCACTCCAGGGACAGGAGCCCCAGCATTTT. This gives the protein CASSPLQGQEPQHF.

This clone was found a few times. This chain connects TRBV4-3 to TRBJ2-5; 16 nucleotides line up with TRBD2. Germline lookup yields CDR1 LGHNA and CDR2 YSLEER. V lost 4 bases, J lost 2 bases, and 7 bases stayed unmatched. The CDR3 covers 18 residues. For the CDR3, the DNA is TGCGCCAGCAGCCGCGGGACTAGCGGGAGGGCCCTACAAGAGACCCAGTACTTC. Amino acid sequence: CASSRGTSGRALQETQYF.